These 5 T cell receptor beta chains share one sample of origin, sequenced in a study of cytomegalovirus exposure and HLA in healthy donors. It was with 60 Vbeta and 13 Jbeta primers that the PCR ran. Only in-frame clones appear in the TCRdb table, and some are missing; sequencing was by immunoSEQ multiplex PCR. Of approximately 160,000 clones in the sample, around 68% were seen once. The material sequenced was PBMCs. These receptor sequences come from a man aged 50 to 60 in good health and CMV-seronegative.

This clone has just one count. The chain couples TRBV11-2 to TRBJ2-5; 11 bases fit TRBD2. Looked up from germline, CDR1 is SGHAT and CDR2 is FQNNGV. This CDR3 region has 17 residues. V lost 5 bases to trimming and J lost 2 bases; unmatched junction nucleotides: 10. Written as DNA, the CDR3 is TGTGCCAGCAGCCGAACGGGTAGCGGGGGGGAGCAAGAGACCCAGTACTTC. Amino acids: CASSRTGSGGEQETQYF. Full variable domain (missing parts from reference TRBV11-2 and TRBJ2-5): EAGVAQSPRYKIIEKRQSVAFWCNPISGHATLYWYQQILGQGPKLLIQFQNNGVVDDSQLPKDRFSAERLKGVDSTLKIQPAKLEDSAVYLCASSRTGSGGEQETQYFGPGTRLLVL.

The chain couples TRBV6-5 to TRBJ2-1, with 9 nucleotides matching TRBD1. J was trimmed by 2 bases and V by 5 bases; bases with no gene match: 4. Germline CDR1 is MNHEY and CDR2 is SVGAGI. This CDR3 has 15 amino acids. The chain's CDR3 is CASSPDRGAYNEQFF. DNA for the CDR3: TGTGCCAGCAGTCCTGACAGGGGGGCCTACAATGAGCAGTTCTTC.

The rearrangement uses TRBV10-3 and TRBJ2-7; 8 positions agree with TRBD1. V dropped 3 bases and J dropped 1; count of bases not matched to a gene: 8. The germline CDR1 and CDR2 sequences are ENHRY and SYGVKD. This CDR3 is built from 16 residues. This CDR3 is CAISDPGTGLSYEQYF. The CDR3 DNA reads as TGTGCCATCAGTGATCCCGGGACAGGTCTGTCCTACGAGCAGTACTTC.

CDR3 amino acids: CASRAGGRNTGELFF. CDR3 bases: TGTGCCAGCAGGGCGGGGGGTAGGAACACCGGGGAGCTGTTTTTT. The chain joins TRBV6-5 to TRBJ2-2; 8 bases map to TRBD2. The CDR3 is 15 residues long. The trim removed 6 bases at V and 1 base at J, leaving 4 bases unmatched. Germline V gives CDR1 MNHEY, CDR2 SVGAGI.

This chain uses TRBV7-9 with TRBJ2-5; 7 nucleotides align to TRBD2. Germline V gene sequence: CDR1 SEHNR, CDR2 FQNEAQ (reference sequence). The CDR3 runs 13 residues. The ends lost 1 base at V and 5 bases at J; junction bases unmatched: 1. The CDR3 sequence is CASSLVGGETQYF. The CDR3 DNA is TGTGCCAGCAGCTTAGTCGGGGGGGAGACCCAGTACTTC.